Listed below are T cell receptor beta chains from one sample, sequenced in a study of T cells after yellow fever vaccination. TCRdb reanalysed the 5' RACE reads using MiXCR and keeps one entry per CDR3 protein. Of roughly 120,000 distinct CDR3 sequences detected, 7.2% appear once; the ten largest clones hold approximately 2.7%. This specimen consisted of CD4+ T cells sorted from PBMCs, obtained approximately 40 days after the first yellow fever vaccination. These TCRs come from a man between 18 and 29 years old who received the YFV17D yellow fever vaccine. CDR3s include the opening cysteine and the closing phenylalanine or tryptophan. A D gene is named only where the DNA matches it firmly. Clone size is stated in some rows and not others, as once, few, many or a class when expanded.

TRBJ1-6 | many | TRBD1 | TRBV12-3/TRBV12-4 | CASSPGQGSPLHF | TGTGCCAGCAGCCCCGGACAGGGTTCACCCCTCCACTTT
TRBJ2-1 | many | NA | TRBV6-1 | CASTGRSYNEQFF | TGTGCCAGCACCGGACGCTCCTACAATGAGCAGTTCTTC
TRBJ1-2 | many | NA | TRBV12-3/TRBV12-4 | CASTLRGVMYGYTF | TGTGCCAGCACCCTGCGGGGTGTTATGTATGGCTACACCTTC
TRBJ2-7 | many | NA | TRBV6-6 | CASSTGAGYEQYF | TGTGCCAGCAGCACAGGGGCGGGGTACGAGCAGTACTTC
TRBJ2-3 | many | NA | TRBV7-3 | CASSPQQGTSTDTQYF | TGTGCCAGCAGCCCCCAACAGGGGACTAGCACAGATACGCAGTATTTT
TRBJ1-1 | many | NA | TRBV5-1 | CASSSQGGYTEAFF | TGCGCCAGCAGCTCCCAGGGAGGGTATACTGAAGCTTTCTTT
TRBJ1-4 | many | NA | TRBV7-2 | CASSYGGAGEKLFF | TGTGCCAGCAGCTATGGCGGTGCTGGTGAAAAACTGTTTTTT
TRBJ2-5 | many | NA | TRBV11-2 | CASSWRTTQETQYF | TGTGCCAGCAGCTGGAGGACCACCCAAGAGACCCAGTACTTC
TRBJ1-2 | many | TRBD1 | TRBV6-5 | CASSYAGARQGHYGYTF | TGTGCCAGCAGTTACGCGGGGGCCAGACAGGGACACTATGGCTACACCTTC
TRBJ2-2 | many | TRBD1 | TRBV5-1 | CASRTGSNTGELFF | TGCGCCAGCAGGACAGGGTCGAACACCGGGGAGCTGTTTTTT
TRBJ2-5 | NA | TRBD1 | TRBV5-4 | CASRSRTGGQETQYF | TGTGCCAGCAGATCAAGGACAGGGGGGCAAGAGACCCAGTACTTC
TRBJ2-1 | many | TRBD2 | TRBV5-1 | CASSVTSVREQFF | TGCGCCAGCAGCGTGACTAGCGTCCGTGAGCAGTTCTTC
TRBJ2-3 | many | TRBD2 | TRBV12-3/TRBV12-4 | CASTPLAGGYSDTQYF | TGTGCCAGCACCCCACTAGCGGGGGGGTATTCAGATACGCAGTATTTT
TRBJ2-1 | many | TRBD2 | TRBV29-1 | CSVVYERGGHEQFF | TGCAGCGTTGTGTACGAGCGGGGAGGTCATGAGCAGTTCTTC
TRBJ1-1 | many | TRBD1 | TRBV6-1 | CASSRRQGGRDTEAFF | TGTGCCAGCAGCCGTCGACAGGGAGGGAGGGACACTGAAGCTTTCTTT
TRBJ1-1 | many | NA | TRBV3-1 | CASSHDGLTEAFF | TGTGCCAGCAGCCATGACGGGCTCACTGAAGCTTTCTTT
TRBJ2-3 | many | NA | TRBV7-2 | CAGGGLTDTQYF | TGTGCCGGGGGGGGGCTCACAGATACGCAGTATTTT
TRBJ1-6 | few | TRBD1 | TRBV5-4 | CASSLSTGGISPLHF | TGTGCCAGCAGCTTGTCCACAGGGGGTATCTCACCCCTCCACTTT
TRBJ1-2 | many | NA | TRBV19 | CASSIDSVYGYTF | TGTGCCAGTAGTATCGACAGCGTATATGGCTACACCTTC
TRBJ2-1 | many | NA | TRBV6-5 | CASTQGREQFF | TGTGCCAGCACCCAAGGGCGTGAGCAGTTCTTC
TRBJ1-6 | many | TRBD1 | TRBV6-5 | CASSSRGPGSPLHF | TGTGCCAGCAGTTCCAGGGGGCCAGGGTCACCCCTCCACTTT
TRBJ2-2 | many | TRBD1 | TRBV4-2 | CASSLEDRDVFQAGELFF | TGTGCCAGCAGCCTGGAGGACAGGGACGTGTTTCAGGCCGGGGAGCTGTTTTTT
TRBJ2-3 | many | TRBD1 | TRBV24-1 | CATSEGSGTGSADTQYF | TGTGCCACCAGTGAAGGCTCCGGGACAGGGTCTGCAGATACGCAGTATTTT
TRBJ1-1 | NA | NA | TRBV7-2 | CASSLGATGVNTEAFF | TGTGCCAGCAGCTTAGGAGCTACCGGAGTGAACACTGAAGCTTTCTTT